This entry lists 7 T cell receptor beta chains sequenced from one sample in a study of glioma-infiltrating T cells. TCR alpha and beta CDR3 regions were amplified from RNA using iRepertoire nested multiplex PCR. TCRdb analysed the multiplex PCR reads with MiXCR anew, one entry per CDR3 protein. The sample shows about 210,000 distinct CDR3 sequences, 25% to 35% of them seen only once. Source material: glioma tissue, nonneoplastic brain tissue, or PBMCs (not recorded which). All receptors derive from a human donor with low-grade glioma or glioblastoma, undergoing nonglioma brain surgery, or in good health (not recorded which).

This clonotype has only a few counts. The chain links TRBV5-4 to TRBJ1-4; 7 bases align to TRBD1. J was trimmed by 8 bases and V by 2 bases; bases with no gene match: 6. Germline CDR1 and CDR2: SGHNT and YYREEE (reference sequence). CDR3 length: 14 amino acids. CDR3 nucleotide sequence: TGTGCCAGCAGCTTAAGCCAGGGGGACGAAAAACTGTTTTTT. Its translation: CASSLSQGDEKLFF.

This clonotype has at least ten counts. This chain joins TRBV6-2 or TRBV6-3 and TRBJ2-1, with 8 bases identical to TRBD2. With 4 bases clipped from V and 4 bases from J, the junction kept 6 bases outside the gene matches. The CDR3 sequence is 15 residues long. Germline CDR1 and CDR2: MNHEY and SVGEGT. The CDR3 region has the DNA TGTGCCAGCAGTTCAGCGGGAGCAGGTTACAATGAGCAGTTCTTC. Amino acid sequence: CASSSAGAGYNEQFF.

This clonotype was seen repeatedly, ten times or more. This chain uses TRBV20-1 with TRBJ2-3; D not certain. Looked up from germline, CDR1 is DFQATT and CDR2 is SNEGSKA (reference sequence). The CDR3 is 13 amino acids. V lost 7 bases to trimming and J lost 0 bases, with 11 bases between them. The CDR3 is CSVPSESTDTQYF. The CDR3 coding sequence is TGCAGTGTGCCCTCAGAAAGCACAGATACGCAGTATTTT.

This chain joins TRBV25-1 and TRBJ2-7, with a possible D match to TRBD1 (6 bases). Trimming removed 2 bases at V and 5 bases at J, with 10 bases between. CDR3 length equals 13 residues. The germline V gene encodes CDR1 MGHDK and CDR2 SYGVNS. The CDR3: CASSERGRDEQYF. The CDR3, as DNA: TGTGCCAGCAGTGAAAGGGGGAGAGACGAGCAGTACTTC.

Ten or more counts support this clonotype. J is TRBJ1-1 and V is TRBV28; maybe TRBD1 (5 bases). The V and J ends lost 2 bases and 3 bases respectively, with 13 bases between them. This CDR3 has 15 amino acids. CDR1 is MDHEN and CDR2 is SYDVKM in the germline V gene. CDR3 region: CASSLRAGYDTEAFF. CDR3 sequence (DNA): TGTGCCAGCAGTTTAAGGGCAGGGTACGACACTGAAGCTTTCTTT.

Note on this clonotype: Since the CDR3 does not end with the conserved phenylalanine or tryptophan, this likely comes from a read error. The V gene is TRBV29-1, the J gene TRBJ2-5; TRBD2 aligns across 9 bases. Germline V gene lookup returns CDR1 SQVTM and CDR2 ANQGSEA. The CDR3 runs to 14 residues. J was trimmed by 5 bases and V by 7 bases; bases with no gene match: 11. The CDR3 spells CSGSSGTGDETQYL. CDR3 sequence (DNA): TGCAGCGGGTCTAGCGGGACGGGTGATGAGACCCAGTACTTA.

This clonotype was seen repeatedly, ten times or more. The chain couples TRBV6-2 or TRBV6-3 to TRBJ2-7, with 8 bases that match TRBD1. Germline V lookup: CDR1 MNHEY, CDR2 SVGEGT. This CDR3 is built from 15 residues. Losses at the gene ends were 2 bases for V and 0 bases for J; bases not matched to a gene: 3. The CDR3 is CASSYTGQVSYEQYF. In DNA form, the CDR3 reads TGTGCCAGCAGTTACACGGGACAGGTCTCCTACGAGCAGTACTTC.